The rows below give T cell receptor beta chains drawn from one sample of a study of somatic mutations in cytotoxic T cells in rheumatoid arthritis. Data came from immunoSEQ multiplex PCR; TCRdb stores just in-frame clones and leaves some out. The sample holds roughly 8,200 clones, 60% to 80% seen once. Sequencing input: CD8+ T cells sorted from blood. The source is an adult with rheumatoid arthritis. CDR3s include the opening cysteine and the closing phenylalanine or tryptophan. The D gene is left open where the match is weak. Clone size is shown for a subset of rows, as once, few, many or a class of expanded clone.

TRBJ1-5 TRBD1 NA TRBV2 TGTGCCAGCAGTGAACTCTGGACAGGGGTCGCCAATCAGCCCCAGCATTTT CASSELWTGVANQPQHF
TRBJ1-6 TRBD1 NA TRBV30 TGTGCCTGGAGTGACGGACAGGTCTCTAATTCACCCCTCCACTTT CAWSDGQVSNSPLHF
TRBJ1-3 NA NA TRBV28 TGTGCCAGCAGTTGGGGTCTGCCCTCTGGAAACACCATATATTTT CASSWGLPSGNTIYF
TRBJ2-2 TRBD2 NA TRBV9 TGTGCCAGCAGCGGGGCTAGCGGGAGGAGCCTAATGGCCGGGGAGCTGTTTTTT CASSGASGRSLMAGELFF
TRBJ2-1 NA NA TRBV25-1 TGTGCCAGCAGTTGGGGCAGAGCCTACAATGAGCAGTTCTTC CASSWGRAYNEQFF
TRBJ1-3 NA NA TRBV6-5 TGTGCCAGCAGCGCCAGGGAGGTGGACACCATATATTTT CASSAREVDTIYF
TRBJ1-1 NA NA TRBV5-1 TGCGCCAGCAGCCACAGGCTTTGGAACACTGAAGCTTTCTTT CASSHRLWNTEAFF
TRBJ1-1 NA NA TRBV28 TGTGCCAGCAGTTCTTACCCAGTTTCGAGGTCCACCCAGGTAACGTACGAAGCTTTCTTT CASSSYPVSRSTQVTYEAFF
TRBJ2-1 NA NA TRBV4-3 TGCGCCAGCAGCCGAGAGAGGGCCGTTTACAATGAGCAGTTCTTC CASSRERAVYNEQFF
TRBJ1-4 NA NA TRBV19 TGTGCCAGTACCGGCGGCCGGCGACATGAAAAACTGTTTTTT CASTGGRRHEKLFF
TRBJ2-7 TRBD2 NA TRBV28 TGTGCCAGCAGTTTACCCAGCGGGAGAACCGAGCAGTACTTC CASSLPSGRTEQYF
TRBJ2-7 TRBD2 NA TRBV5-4 TGTGCCAGCAGCCCTAGCGGGAGGGCCCGCAGGCAGTACTTC CASSPSGRARRQYF
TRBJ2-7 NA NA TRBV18 TGTGCCAGCTCACCACCGGGTGGACGGGCCACCTACGAGCAGTACTTC CASSPPGGRATYEQYF
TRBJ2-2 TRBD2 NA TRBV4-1 TGCGCCAGCAGCCGGGGGGGACTAGCGGGAGTTGACGGGGAGCTGTTTTTT CASSRGGLAGVDGELFF
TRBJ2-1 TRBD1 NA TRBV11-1 TGTGCCAGCAGCTCGGGACAGGGAAGTTTAGATGAGCAGTTCTTC CASSSGQGSLDEQFF
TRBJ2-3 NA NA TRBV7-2 TGTGCCAGCAGCTTTGGTTACAGACGCACAGATACGCAGTATTTT CASSFGYRRTDTQYF
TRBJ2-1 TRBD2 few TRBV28 TGTGCCAGCAGGCGGCTAGCGGGAGGGCCGGGGGGCTACAATGAGCAGTTCTTC CASRRLAGGPGGYNEQFF
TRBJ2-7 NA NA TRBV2 TGTGCCAGCAATTACGGCTCCTACGAGCAGTACTTC CASNYGSYEQYF
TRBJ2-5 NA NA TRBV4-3 TGCGCCAGCAGCCAAGATGGGACGCCAGAAGAGACCCAGTACTTC CASSQDGTPEETQYF
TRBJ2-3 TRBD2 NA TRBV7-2 TGTGCCAGCAGCTTAGCCCGGGGACTAGCGGGGGGTCGCACAGATACGCAGTATTTT CASSLARGLAGGRTDTQYF
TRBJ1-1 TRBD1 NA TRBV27 TGTGCCAGCCAGGACAGGGATAATGAAGCTTTCTTT CASQDRDNEAFF
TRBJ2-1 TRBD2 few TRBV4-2 TGTGCCAGCAGCCAAGATTTTTTGGGCGGGGGACGATACAATGAGCAGTTCTTC CASSQDFLGGGRYNEQFF
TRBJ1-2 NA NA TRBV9 TGTGCCAGCAGTCCAGATGGCTACACCTTC CASSPDGYTF
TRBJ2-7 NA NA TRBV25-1 TGTGCCAGCAGCCCCGGGACAACCTACGAGCAGTACTTC CASSPGTTYEQYF
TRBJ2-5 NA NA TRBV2 TGTGCCAGCAGTGAAATCGGGGAAGAGACCCAGTACTTC CASSEIGEETQYF
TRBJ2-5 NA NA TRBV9 TGTGCCAGCAGCGTAGAGGGTCACCTCCAAGAGACCCAGTACTTC CASSVEGHLQETQYF
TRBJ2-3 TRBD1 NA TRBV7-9 TGTGCCAGCAGCTTAAAGCCGGGACAGGCCTTGACGCAGTATTTT CASSLKPGQALTQYF
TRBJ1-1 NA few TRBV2 TGTGCCAGCAGTGAGGAAAGACACACTGAAGCTTTCTTT CASSEERHTEAFF
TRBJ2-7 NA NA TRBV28 TGTGCCAGCAGTTTAGACGGGGTCGTTGAAGACGAGCAGTACTTC CASSLDGVVEDEQYF
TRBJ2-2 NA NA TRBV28 TGTGCCAGCAGCCCAACTCAGAACACCGGGGAGCTGTTTTTT CASSPTQNTGELFF
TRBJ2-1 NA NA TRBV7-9 TGTGCCAGCAGCGCCCTTTACCAGGGATCATGGGAGCAGTTCTTC CASSALYQGSWEQFF
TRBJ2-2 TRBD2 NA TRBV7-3 TGTGCCAGCAGCTTAAAGGCTCGGGAAACTAGCGGGGGCACCGGGGAGCTGTTTTTT CASSLKARETSGGTGELFF
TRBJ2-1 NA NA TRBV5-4 TGTGCCAGCAGCTATAGCGTTGAGCAGTTCTTC CASSYSVEQFF
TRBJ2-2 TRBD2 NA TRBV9 TGTGCCAGCAGCGAGCTAGCGGGGGGACCTTCGATGGGCGGGGAGCTGTTTTTT CASSELAGGPSMGGELFF
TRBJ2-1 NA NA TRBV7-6 TGTGCCAGCAGCTTAGAGGACGGGAATGAGCAGTTCTTC CASSLEDGNEQFF
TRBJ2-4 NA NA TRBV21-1 TGTGCCAGCAGCAAAGAGGGTGGGCAGGGGCTTACCAAAAACATTCAGTACTTC CASSKEGGQGLTKNIQYF
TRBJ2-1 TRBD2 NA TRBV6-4 TGTGCCAGCAGCGAGCGGGGTTACAATGAGCAGTTCTTC CASSERGYNEQFF
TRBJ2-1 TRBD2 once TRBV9 TGTGCCAGCAGCCCATCAGGGGGTAGCGGGAGGATGAATAATGAGCAGTTCTTC CASSPSGGSGRMNNEQFF
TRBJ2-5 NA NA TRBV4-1 TGCGCCAGCAGCCCATCCGGCGGACTCGTTCGGGAGACCCAGTACTTC CASSPSGGLVRETQYF
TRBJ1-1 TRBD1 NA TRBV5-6 TGTGCCAGCAGCTTGGAAACAGGGGGTATCACTGAAGCTTTCTTT CASSLETGGITEAFF
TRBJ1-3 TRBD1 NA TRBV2 TGTGCCAGCAGTTCCGGGACAGAGTTCTCTGGAAACACCATATATTTT CASSSGTEFSGNTIYF
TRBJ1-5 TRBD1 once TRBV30 TGTGCCTGGAGTTCGGGACAGGGAAATCAGCCCCAGCATTTT CAWSSGQGNQPQHF
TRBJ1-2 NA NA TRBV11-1 TGTGCCAGCAGCCATATCCCGGGTGGCTACACCTTC CASSHIPGGYTF
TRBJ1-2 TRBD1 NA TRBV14 TGTGCCAGCAGCCAAGGGGACAGGGCCTATGGCTACACCTTC CASSQGDRAYGYTF
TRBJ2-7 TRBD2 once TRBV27 TGTGCCAGCAGTTTATACGCAGGGAGGGCCTCTACCTACGAGCAGTACTTC CASSLYAGRASTYEQYF
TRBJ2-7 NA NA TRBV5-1 TGCGCCAGCAGCTTGGGGGCCCCCTACGAGCAGTACTTC CASSLGAPYEQYF